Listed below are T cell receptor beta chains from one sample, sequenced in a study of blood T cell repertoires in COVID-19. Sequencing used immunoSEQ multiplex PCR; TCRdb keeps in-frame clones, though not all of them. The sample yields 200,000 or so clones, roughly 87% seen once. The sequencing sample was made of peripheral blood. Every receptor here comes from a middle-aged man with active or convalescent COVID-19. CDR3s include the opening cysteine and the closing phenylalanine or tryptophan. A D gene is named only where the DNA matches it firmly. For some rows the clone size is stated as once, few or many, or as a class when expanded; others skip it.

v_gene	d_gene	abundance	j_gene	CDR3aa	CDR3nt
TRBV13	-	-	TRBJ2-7	CASSFDRSSYEQYF	TGTGCCAGCAGCTTTGACAGGTCCAGCTACGAGCAGTACTTC
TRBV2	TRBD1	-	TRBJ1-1	CATRQGVGTEAFF	TGTGCCACCCGTCAGGGGGTTGGCACTGAAGCTTTCTTT
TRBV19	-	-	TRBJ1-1	CASSQHLNTEAFF	TGTGCCAGTAGTCAACACCTGAACACTGAAGCTTTCTTT
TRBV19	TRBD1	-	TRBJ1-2	CASSIGTGVNYGYTF	TGTGCCAGTAGTATTGGGACAGGTGTTAACTATGGCTACACCTTC
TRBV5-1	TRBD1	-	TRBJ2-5	CASSSQGEETQYF	TGCGCCAGCAGCTCCCAGGGGGAAGAGACCCAGTACTTC
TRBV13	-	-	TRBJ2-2	CASTPGTPAGELFF	TGTGCCAGCACCCCCGGGACACCCGCCGGGGAGCTGTTTTTT
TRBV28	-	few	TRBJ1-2	CASSLMGRDYGYTF	TGTGCCAGCAGTTTAATGGGGCGAGACTATGGCTACACCTTC
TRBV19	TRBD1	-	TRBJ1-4	CASSIQGAREKLFF	TGTGCCAGTAGTATACAGGGGGCTCGAGAAAAACTGTTTTTT
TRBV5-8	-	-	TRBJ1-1	CASSFISSSAFF	TGTGCCAGCAGCTTTATCTCCTCCTCAGCTTTCTTT
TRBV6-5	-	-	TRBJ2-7	CASSEDSRLKQYF	TGTGCCAGCAGCGAGGACAGCCGCCTGAAGCAGTACTTC
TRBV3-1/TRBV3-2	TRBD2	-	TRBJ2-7	CASSQDWSSGETYEQYF	TGTGCCAGCAGCCAAGATTGGAGTAGCGGGGAAACCTACGAGCAGTACTTC
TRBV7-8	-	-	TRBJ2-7	CASSPNRNTYEQYF	TGTGCCAGCAGCCCCAACAGGAACACCTACGAGCAGTACTTC
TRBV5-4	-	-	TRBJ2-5	CASSSAPGETQYF	TGTGCCAGCAGCTCAGCGCCTGGGGAGACCCAGTACTTC
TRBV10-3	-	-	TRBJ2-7	CAISEVTYEQYF	TGTGCCATCAGTGAGGTAACCTACGAGCAGTACTTC
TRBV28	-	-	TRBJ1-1	CASSSGLGYTEAFF	TGTGCCAGCAGCTCCGGACTGGGATACACTGAAGCTTTCTTT
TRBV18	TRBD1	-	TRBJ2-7	CASSLDRGRGQYF	TGTGCCAGCTCCCTGGACAGGGGGCGTGGGCAGTACTTC
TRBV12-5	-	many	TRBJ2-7	CASGLGTGTAGNEQYF	TGTGCTAGTGGTTTGGGAACAGGGACCGCCGGGAACGAGCAGTACTTC
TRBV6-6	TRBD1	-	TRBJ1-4	CASSGQGAEKLFF	TGTGCCAGCAGTGGACAGGGGGCGGAAAAACTGTTTTTT
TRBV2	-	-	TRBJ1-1	CASTRGEGTEAFF	TGTGCCAGCACCCGCGGGGAGGGGACTGAAGCTTTCTTT